These T cell receptor beta chains were read from a single sample in a study of T cells in Graves' hyperthyroidism and ophthalmopathy. TCRdb reprocessed the multiplex PCR reads with MiXCR, giving one entry per CDR3 protein. The sample has about 98,000 distinct CDR3 sequences, roughly 39% seen once. The specimen sequenced was peripheral blood or thyroid tissue (not recorded which). The receptors were gathered from a woman aged 25-40 years with Graves' hyperthyroidism. Each CDR3 is given with its conserved first and last residue. A D gene is named only where the DNA matches it firmly. Part of the rows lack a size; the others show once, few, many or a class for expanded clones.

>TRBJ1-6|TRBV30|once|-
TGTGCCTGGAGTCTGAGTGGTTCACCCCTCCACTTT
CAWSLSGSPLHF
>TRBJ1-3|TRBV12-3/TRBV12-4|-|-
TGTGCCAGCAGTGTAGGACAGCTCTCTGGAAACACCATATATTTT
CASSVGQLSGNTIYF
>TRBJ1-4|TRBV28|many|-
TGTGCCAGCAGTTTACTAGGGGGGCCTAATGAAAAACTGTTTTTT
CASSLLGGPNEKLFF
>TRBJ2-3|TRBV10-3|once|-
TGTGCCATCAGTGCCGGAACCCTCACAGATACGCAGTATTTT
CAISAGTLTDTQYF
>TRBJ2-5|TRBV11-2|-|TRBD2
TGTGCCAGCAGCTTAAATCCGGGGGGGAGTGCAGAGACCCAGTACTTC
CASSLNPGGSAETQYF
>TRBJ1-5|TRBV5-1|many|-
TGCGCCAGCAGCTCGGGAGGGAGCAATCAGCCCCAGCATTTT
CASSSGGSNQPQHF
>TRBJ2-7|TRBV10-2|many|TRBD2
TGCGCCAGCAGTGAGGCGGGAGCCTCCTACGAGCAGTACTTC
CASSEAGASYEQYF
>TRBJ2-7|TRBV5-1|-|TRBD1
TGCGCCAGCAGGCGGGACAGGGACGAGCAGTACTTC
CASRRDRDEQYF
>TRBJ1-5|TRBV6-5|-|-
TGTGCCAGCAGTTACTCTCGAGGGACGAAGCCCCAGCATTTT
CASSYSRGTKPQHF
>TRBJ1-5|TRBV10-2|many|-
TGCGCCAGCAGTGAATTCAGGAGAAGGCAGCCCCAGCATTTT
CASSEFRRRQPQHF
>TRBJ2-7|TRBV6-2/TRBV6-3|many|-
TGTGCCAGCAGTTACCTGACAGGTCCTACTCGGTACGAGCAGTACTTC
CASSYLTGPTRYEQYF